This T cell receptor beta chain came from a study of CD8 T cells in ankylosing spondylitis. General observations from the study: Disease-linked clones, CD8+, were relatively rare in peripheral blood. Earlier literature documents some of the motif variants in reactive arthritis synovial fluid and blood. Researchers reportedly found disease-linked clones significantly enriched in matched ankylosing spondylitis synovial fluid. Blood of patients with ankylosing spondylitis appeared to be characterized by a TCR beta motif of fewer than 10 highly homologous variants.

Of note for this clonotype: Its specificity is not known.

Trimming left V 2 bases short and J 0 bases short, with 8 bases between. The CDR3 has 14 amino acids. The germline V gene has CDR1 ENHRY and CDR2 SYGVKD. TCRdb ran MiXCR on the 5' RACE reads and lists one entry per CDR3 protein. In the table there are approximately 350,000 distinct CDR3 sequences, more than 20% of which are singletons. This TCR was recovered from a male donor with ankylosing spondylitis or in good health (not recorded which). Sequenced sample: blood, either unsorted or a sorted T cell fraction (not recorded which). The chain employs TRBV10-3 and TRBJ2-7, with D unclear. CDR3 region: CAISEGRTSYEQYF. In nucleotides, the CDR3 is TGTGCCATCAGTGAGGGCCGGACCTCCTACGAGCAGTACTTC.